The sequence of this TCR beta chain was determined in a study of blood T cell repertoires in COVID-19. For the study at large: The United States, Italy and Spain supplied acute and convalescent COVID-19 samples. Nucleic acid was either cDNA or gDNA, and it came from T cells, B-cell-depleted T cells, or PBMCs.

Germline-derived CDR1 and CDR2 are MNHEY and SVGAGI. V trimming: 6 bases; J trimming: 4 bases; junction bases outside the gene matches: 2. This CDR3 region has 13 residues. Original data processing: Estimation of nucleated cell counts was performed using reference gene primer amplification. The protocol was immunoSEQ multiplex PCR, while the TCRdb copy is restricted to in-frame clones and leaves out a portion. V, J and clone size were drawn from that table, and D and trimming were deduced from the DNA. Among approximately 380,000 clones listed, about 85% were seen once. The sequence came from a woman aged 18-30 years with acute or convalescent COVID-19. This chain uses TRBV6-5 with TRBJ1-4; 7 bases align to TRBD1. The sample comprised peripheral blood. In DNA form, the CDR3 reads TGTGCCAGCAGACAGGGGAATAATGAAAAACTGTTTTTT. Translation gives CASRQGNNEKLFF.